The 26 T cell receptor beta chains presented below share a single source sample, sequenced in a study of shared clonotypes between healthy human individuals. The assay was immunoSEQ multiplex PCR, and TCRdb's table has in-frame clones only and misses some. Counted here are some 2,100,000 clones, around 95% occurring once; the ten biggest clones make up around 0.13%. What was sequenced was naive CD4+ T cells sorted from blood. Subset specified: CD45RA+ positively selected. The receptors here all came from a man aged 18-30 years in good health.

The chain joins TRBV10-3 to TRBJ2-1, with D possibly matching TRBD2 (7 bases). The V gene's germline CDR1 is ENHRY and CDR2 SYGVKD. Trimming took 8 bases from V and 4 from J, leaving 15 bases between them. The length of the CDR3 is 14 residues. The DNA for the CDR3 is TGTGCCATCGGGGGGGCGATACGGTACAATGAGCAGTTCTTC. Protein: CAIGGAIRYNEQFF.

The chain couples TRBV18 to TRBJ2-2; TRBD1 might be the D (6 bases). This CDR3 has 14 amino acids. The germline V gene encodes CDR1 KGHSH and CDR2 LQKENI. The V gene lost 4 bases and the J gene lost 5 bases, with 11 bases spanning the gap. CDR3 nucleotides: TGTGCCAGCTCACGGACAGAAAGTACCGGGGAGCTGTTTTTT. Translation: CASSRTESTGELFF.

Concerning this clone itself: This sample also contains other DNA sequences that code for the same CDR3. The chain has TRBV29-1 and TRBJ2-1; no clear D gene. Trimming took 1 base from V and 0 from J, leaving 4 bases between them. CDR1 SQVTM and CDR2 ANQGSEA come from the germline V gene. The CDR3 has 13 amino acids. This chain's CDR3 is CSVEAGSYNEQFF. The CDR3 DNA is TGCAGCGTTGAAGCGGGCTCCTACAATGAGCAGTTCTTC.

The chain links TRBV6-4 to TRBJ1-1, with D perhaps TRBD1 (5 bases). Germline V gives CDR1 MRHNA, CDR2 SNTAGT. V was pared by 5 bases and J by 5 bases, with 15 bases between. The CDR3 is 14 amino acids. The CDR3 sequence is CASSPGPQGTEAFF. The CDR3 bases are TGTGCCAGCAGTCCGGGACCCCAAGGGACTGAAGCTTTCTTT.

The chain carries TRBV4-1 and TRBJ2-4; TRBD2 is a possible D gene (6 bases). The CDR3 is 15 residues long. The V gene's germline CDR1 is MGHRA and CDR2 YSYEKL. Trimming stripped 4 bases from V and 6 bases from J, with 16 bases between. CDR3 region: CASSPAVGRGNIQYF. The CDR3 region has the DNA TGCGCCAGCAGCCCCGCCGTGGGGCGGGGAAACATTCAGTACTTC.

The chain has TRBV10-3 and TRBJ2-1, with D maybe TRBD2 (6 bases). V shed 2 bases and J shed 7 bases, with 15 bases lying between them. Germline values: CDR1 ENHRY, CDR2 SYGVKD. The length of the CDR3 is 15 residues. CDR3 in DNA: TGTGCCATCAGTGAGGGGGGGAGGATATGGAATGAGCAGTTCTTC. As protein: CAISEGGRIWNEQFF.

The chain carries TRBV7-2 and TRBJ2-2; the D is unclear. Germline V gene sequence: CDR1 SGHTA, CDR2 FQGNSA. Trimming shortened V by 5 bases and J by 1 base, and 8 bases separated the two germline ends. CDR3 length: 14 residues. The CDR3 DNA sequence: TGTGCCAGCAGCCCACGGAAGAACACCGGGGAGCTGTTTTTT. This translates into CASSPRKNTGELFF.

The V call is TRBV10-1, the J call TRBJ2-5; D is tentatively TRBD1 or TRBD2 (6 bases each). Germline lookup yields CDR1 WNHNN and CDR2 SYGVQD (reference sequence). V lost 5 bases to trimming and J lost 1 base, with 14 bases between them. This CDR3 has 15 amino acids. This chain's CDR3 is CASSSGAVGQETQYF. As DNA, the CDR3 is TGCGCCAGCAGTTCGGGGGCAGTTGGCCAAGAGACCCAGTACTTC.

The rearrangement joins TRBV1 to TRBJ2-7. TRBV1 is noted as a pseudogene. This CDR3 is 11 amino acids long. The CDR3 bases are TGCACCAGCAGCCCTACCAGCGAGCAGTACTTC. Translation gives CTSSPTSEQYF.

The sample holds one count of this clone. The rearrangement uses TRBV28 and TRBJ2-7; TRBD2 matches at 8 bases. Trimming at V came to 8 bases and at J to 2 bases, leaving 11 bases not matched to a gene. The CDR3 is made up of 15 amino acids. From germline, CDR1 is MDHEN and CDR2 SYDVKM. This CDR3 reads CASGRAGGGPYEQYF. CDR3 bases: TGTGCCAGCGGTCGGGCCGGCGGGGGGCCCTACGAGCAGTACTTC.

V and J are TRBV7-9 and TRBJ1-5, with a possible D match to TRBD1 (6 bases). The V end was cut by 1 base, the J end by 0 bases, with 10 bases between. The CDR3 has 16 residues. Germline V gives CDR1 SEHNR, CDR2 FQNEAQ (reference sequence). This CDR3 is CASSLVGGYSNQPQHF. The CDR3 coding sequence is TGTGCCAGCAGCTTAGTAGGGGGGTATAGCAATCAGCCCCAGCATTTT.

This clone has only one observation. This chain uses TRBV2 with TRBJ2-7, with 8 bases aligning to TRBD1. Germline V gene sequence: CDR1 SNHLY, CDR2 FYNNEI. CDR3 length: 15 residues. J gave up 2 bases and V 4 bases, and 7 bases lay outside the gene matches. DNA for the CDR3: TGTGCCAGCAGTGTTGGACAGGGTCTTACCTACGAGCAGTACTTC. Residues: CASSVGQGLTYEQYF.

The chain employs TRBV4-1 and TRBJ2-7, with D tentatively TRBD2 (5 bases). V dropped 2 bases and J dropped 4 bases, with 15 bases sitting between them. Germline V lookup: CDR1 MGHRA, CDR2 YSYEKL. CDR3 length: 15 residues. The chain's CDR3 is CASSQLFGLPYEQYF. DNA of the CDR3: TGCGCCAGCAGCCAACTCTTTGGACTGCCTTACGAGCAGTACTTC.

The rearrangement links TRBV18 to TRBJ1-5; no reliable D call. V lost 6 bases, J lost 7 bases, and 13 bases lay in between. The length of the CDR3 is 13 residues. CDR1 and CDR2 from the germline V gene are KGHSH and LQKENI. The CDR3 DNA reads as TGTGCCAGCTCCGGTGGGCGCGAACAGCCCCAGCATTTT. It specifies CASSGGREQPQHF.

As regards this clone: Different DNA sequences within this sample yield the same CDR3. Written as DNA, the CDR3 is TGTGCCTGGAGTAAAAACACTGAAGCTTTCTTT. It translates to CAWSKNTEAFF. This sequence joins TRBV30 and TRBJ1-1; no reliable D call. Between the trimmed V and J ends, which lost 2 bases and 2 bases, there was a span of 3 bases. This CDR3 comprises 11 residues. The germline V gene encodes CDR1 GTSNPN and CDR2 SVGIG (reference sequence).

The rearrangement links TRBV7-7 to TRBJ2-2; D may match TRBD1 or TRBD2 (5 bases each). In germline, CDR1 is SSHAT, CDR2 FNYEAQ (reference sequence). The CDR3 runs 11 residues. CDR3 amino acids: CAIGATGELFF. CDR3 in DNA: TGTGCTATCGGGGCGACCGGGGAGCTGTTTTTT.

The CDR3 loop is CASSVGQGNYGYTF. CDR3 DNA: TGTGCCAGCAGTGTAGGACAGGGAAACTATGGCTACACCTTC. The chain recombines TRBV25-1 with TRBJ1-2; the match to TRBD1 covers 8 bases. V gave up 4 bases and J gave up 2 bases; unmatched junction bases: 3. There are 14 residues in the CDR3. Germline V gene data show CDR1 as MGHDK and CDR2 as SYGVNS.

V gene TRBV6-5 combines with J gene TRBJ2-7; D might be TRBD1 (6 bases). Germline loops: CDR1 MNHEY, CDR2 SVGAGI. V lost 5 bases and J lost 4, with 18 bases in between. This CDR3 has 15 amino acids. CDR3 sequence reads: CASSNNGAGEYEQYF. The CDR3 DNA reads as TGTGCCAGCAGTAACAATGGGGCAGGGGAGTACGAGCAGTACTTC.

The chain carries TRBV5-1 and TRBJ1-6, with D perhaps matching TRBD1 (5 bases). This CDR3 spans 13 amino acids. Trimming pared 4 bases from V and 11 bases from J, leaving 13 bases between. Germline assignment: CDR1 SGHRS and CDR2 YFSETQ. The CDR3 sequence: CASSPLGVTPLHF. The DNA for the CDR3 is TGCGCCAGCAGCCCCCTGGGGGTTACACCCCTCCACTTT.

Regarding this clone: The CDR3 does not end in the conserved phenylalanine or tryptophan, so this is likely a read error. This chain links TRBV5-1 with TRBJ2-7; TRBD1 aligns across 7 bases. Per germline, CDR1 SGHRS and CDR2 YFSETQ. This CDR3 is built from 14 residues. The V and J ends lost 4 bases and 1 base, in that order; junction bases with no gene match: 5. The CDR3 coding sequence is TGCGCCAGCAGCCCGGGGACAGCTTCCTACGAGCAGTACCTC. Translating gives CASSPGTASYEQYL.

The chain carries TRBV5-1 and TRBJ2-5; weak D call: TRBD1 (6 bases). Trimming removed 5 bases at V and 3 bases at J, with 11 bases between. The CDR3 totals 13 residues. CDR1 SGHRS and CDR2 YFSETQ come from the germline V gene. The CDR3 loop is CASRSWTEETQYF. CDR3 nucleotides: TGCGCCAGCAGATCCTGGACAGAAGAGACCCAGTACTTC.

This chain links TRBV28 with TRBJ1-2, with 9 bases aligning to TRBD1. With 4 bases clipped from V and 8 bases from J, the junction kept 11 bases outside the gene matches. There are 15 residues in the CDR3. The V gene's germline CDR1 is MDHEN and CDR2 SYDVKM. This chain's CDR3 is CASSSTGTGLYGYTF. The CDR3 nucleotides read TGTGCCAGCAGTTCCACCGGGACAGGGCTATACGGCTACACCTTC.

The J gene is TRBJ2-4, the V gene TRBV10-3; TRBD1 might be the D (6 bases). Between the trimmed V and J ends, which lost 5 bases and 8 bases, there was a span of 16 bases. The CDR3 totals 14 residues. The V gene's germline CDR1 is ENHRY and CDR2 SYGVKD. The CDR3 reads CAISMDSLGDIQYF. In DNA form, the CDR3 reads TGTGCCATCAGTATGGACAGCCTGGGGGACATTCAGTACTTC.

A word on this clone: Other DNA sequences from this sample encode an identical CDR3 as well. CDR3 loop: CASSRRDSNQPQHF. The CDR3 nucleotides are TGTGCCAGCAGTCGCCGGGACAGCAATCAGCCCCAGCATTTT. This chain uses TRBV6-5 with TRBJ1-5; weak D call: TRBD1 (5 bases). CDR3 length equals 14 residues. V dropped 5 bases and J dropped 1 base, with 9 bases sitting between them. Germline CDR1 is MNHEY and CDR2 is SVGAGI.

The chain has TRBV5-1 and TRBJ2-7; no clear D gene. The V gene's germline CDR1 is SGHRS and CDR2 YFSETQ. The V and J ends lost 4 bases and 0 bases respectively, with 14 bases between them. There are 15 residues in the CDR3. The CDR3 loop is CASSPDGRSSYEQYF. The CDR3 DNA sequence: TGCGCCAGCAGCCCGGACGGCAGGAGCTCCTACGAGCAGTACTTC.

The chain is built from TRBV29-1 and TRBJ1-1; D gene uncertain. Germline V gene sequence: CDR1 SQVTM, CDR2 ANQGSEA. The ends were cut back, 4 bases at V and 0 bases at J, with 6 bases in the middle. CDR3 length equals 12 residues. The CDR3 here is CSVGRVNTEAFF. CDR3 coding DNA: TGCAGCGTTGGGAGGGTGAACACTGAAGCTTTCTTT.